The 22 T cell receptor beta chains given below trace back to one sample, sequenced in a study of CD8 T cells in Susac syndrome. Random-hexamer reverse transcription was applied to roughly 0.5 to 1 ug RNA. A single record per CDR3 protein comes from TCRdb applying MiXCR to the immunoSEQ multiplex PCR reads. This sample has approximately 200,000 distinct CDR3 sequences, with 80% to 95% found just once. Sequenced sample: CD8+ T cells from PBMCs. Source of these receptors: a human donor with multiple sclerosis.

V is TRBV5-1 and J is TRBJ1-1, with 7 bases that match TRBD1. The germline V gene has CDR1 SGHRS and CDR2 YFSETQ. V was pared by 0 bases and J by 6 bases, with 11 bases of the junction left unmatched. CDR3 size: 16 residues. The chain's CDR3 is CASSLAPEGGSAEAFF. The DNA for the CDR3 is TGCGCCAGCAGCTTGGCACCCGAAGGGGGCTCGGCTGAAGCTTTCTTT. Supplemented by reference TRBV5-1 and TRBJ1-1, the full variable domain reads KAGVTQTPRYLIKTRGQQVTLSCSPISGHRSVSWYQQTPGQGLQFLFEYFSETQRNKGNFPGRFSGRQFSNSRSEMNVSTLELGDSALYLCASSLAPEGGSAEAFFGQGTRLTVV.

The chain recombines TRBV19 with TRBJ1-2, with a weak D call TRBD1 (6 bases). Germline V gives CDR1 LNHDA, CDR2 SQIVND (reference sequence). CDR3 length equals 13 residues. Trimming took off 6 bases at V and 9 bases at J, with 17 bases between the two ends. CDR3 sequence: CASSPYAGDCYTF. CDR3 DNA: TGTGCCAGTAGCCCATATGCAGGGGATTGCTACACCTTC.

J is TRBJ1-1 and V is TRBV11-2, with a weak D call TRBD1 (5 bases). Germline V gene lookup returns CDR1 SGHAT and CDR2 FQNNGV. CDR3 length: 14 amino acids. V dropped 1 base and J dropped 4 bases, with 10 bases sitting between them. This chain's CDR3 is CASSLVGAGTEAFF. The CDR3 nucleotides read TGTGCCAGCAGCTTAGTTGGGGCCGGCACTGAAGCTTTCTTT.

The V call is TRBV6-6, the J call TRBJ2-7, with D uncertain. The CDR3 runs to 13 residues. CDR1 MNHNY and CDR2 SVGAGI come from the germline V gene (reference sequence). The V end was cut by 3 bases, the J end by 2 bases, with 8 bases between. The DNA of the CDR3 is TGTGCCAGCAGTTATGGGGAAGCCTACGAGCAGTACTTC. It encodes CASSYGEAYEQYF.

V and J are TRBV10-3 and TRBJ2-7, with D possibly being TRBD1 (6 bases). V was cut by 0 bases and J by 5 bases, with 11 bases left in between. Germline assignment: CDR1 ENHRY and CDR2 SYGVKD. This CDR3 comprises 14 residues. The CDR3 reads CAISESQGSHEQYF. The CDR3 coding sequence is TGTGCCATCAGTGAGTCACAGGGTAGCCACGAGCAGTACTTC.

This clonotype was counted only a few times. The rearrangement links TRBV6-6 to TRBJ2-6; D is ambiguous. The V end was cut by 2 bases, the J end by 4 bases, with 9 bases between. The germline V gene encodes CDR1 MNHNY and CDR2 SVGAGI (reference sequence). The CDR3 is made up of 15 amino acids. The CDR3 nucleotides read TGTGCCAGCAGTTACGTGGGATCCGGGGCCAACGTCCTGACTTTC. Translated, it gives CASSYVGSGANVLTF.

The V gene is TRBV20-1, the J gene TRBJ2-7; 9 bases are a match to TRBD1. There are 13 residues in the CDR3. Unmatched junction bases numbered 4, after V lost 4 bases and J lost 3 bases. Germline lookup yields CDR1 DFQATT and CDR2 SNEGSKA (reference sequence). DNA of the CDR3: TGCAGTGCTACCGGGACAGGGAACTACGAGCAGTACTTC. Protein: CSATGTGNYEQYF.

The rearrangement joins TRBV28 to TRBJ2-2; D is perhaps TRBD1 (6 bases). This CDR3 region has 17 residues. The germline V gene has CDR1 MDHEN and CDR2 SYDVKM. V lost 2 bases and J 0 bases, leaving 13 bases between the germline ends. The CDR3 bases are TGTGCCAGCAGTTTAATTGGACAGAGAACGAACACCGGGGAGCTGTTTTTT. Amino acid sequence: CASSLIGQRTNTGELFF.

This chain links TRBV7-9 with TRBJ1-2; 9 bases agree with TRBD1. CDR3 length: 15 amino acids. The V gene end was trimmed by 5 bases and the J gene end by 6 bases; junction bases not matched to a gene: 10. Germline assignment: CDR1 SEHNR and CDR2 FQNEAQ (reference sequence). The CDR3 DNA follows: TGTGCCAGCAGCCCCTCAACAGGGGGCGCCGATGGCTACACCTTC. As protein: CASSPSTGGADGYTF. Full variable domain (missing parts from reference TRBV7-9 and TRBJ1-2): DTGVSQNPRHKITKRGQNVTFRCDPISEHNRLYWYRQTLGQGPEFLTYFQNEAQLEKSRLLSDRFSAERPKGSFSTLEIQRTEQGDSAMYLCASSPSTGGADGYTFGSGTRLTVV.

The chain has TRBV19 and TRBJ2-7; no firm D call. Trimming shortened V by 2 bases and J by 3 bases, and 8 bases separated the two germline ends. There are 13 residues in the CDR3. Germline lookup yields CDR1 LNHDA and CDR2 SQIVND (reference sequence). CDR3 amino acids: CASSITTRYEQYF. The CDR3 nucleotides read TGTGCCAGTAGTATAACGACACGCTACGAGCAGTACTTC. The whole variable domain, remainder taken from reference TRBV19 and TRBJ2-7, is DGGITQSPKYLFRKEGQNVTLSCEQNLNHDAMYWYRQDPGQGLRLIYYSQIVNDFQKGDIAEGYSVSREKKESFPLTVTSAQKNPTAFYLCASSITTRYEQYFGPGTRLTVT.

This CDR3 reads CASSLGGINTGELFF. The CDR3 DNA reads TGTGCCAGCAGTTTGGGGGGGATTAACACCGGGGAGCTGTTTTTT. The chain employs TRBV12-3 or TRBV12-4 and TRBJ2-2; 7 bases line up with TRBD2. V shed 3 bases and J 2 bases; nucleotides not matched to a gene: 3. CDR3 length equals 15 residues.

The chain links TRBV27 to TRBJ1-5; 7 nucleotides agree with TRBD1. Germline V CDR1 and CDR2: MNHEY, SMNVEV (reference sequence). Trimming took 5 bases from V and 0 from J; bases not matched to a gene: 7. This CDR3 has 16 residues. The CDR3 reads CASSPRTGDSNQPQHF. The CDR3 nucleotides read TGTGCCAGCAGTCCCCGAACAGGGGATAGCAATCAGCCCCAGCATTTT.

The genes are TRBV4-2 and TRBJ2-2; 9 bases agree with TRBD2. V was pared by 1 base and J by 5 bases, with 5 bases of the junction left unmatched. The CDR3 sequence is 16 residues long. Germline CDR1 and CDR2: LGHNA and YNFKEQ. The CDR3 coding sequence is TGTGCCAGCAGCCAAGGGGACCTAGCGGGAACCGGGGAGCTGTTTTTT. It encodes CASSQGDLAGTGELFF.

The chain combines TRBV20-1 with TRBJ1-1; maybe TRBD1 (6 bases). The CDR3 has 11 amino acids. Germline CDR1 reads DFQATT; CDR2 reads SNEGSKA (reference sequence). V lost 6 bases and J 6 bases, leaving 11 bases between the germline ends. The CDR3 here is CSALGGAEAFF. The CDR3, as DNA: TGCAGTGCCCTCGGGGGCGCTGAAGCTTTCTTT.

The chain joins TRBV7-9 to TRBJ1-1; no firm D call. The ends were cut back, 6 bases at V and 1 base at J, with 9 bases in the middle. There are 13 residues in the CDR3. In germline, CDR1 is SEHNR, CDR2 FQNEAQ (reference sequence). The CDR3, as DNA: TGTGCCAGCAGTTTTCCCACGAACACTGAAGCTTTCTTT. Residues: CASSFPTNTEAFF.

The chain carries TRBV20-1 and TRBJ1-1; D is unresolved. Trimming stripped 0 bases from V and 3 bases from J, with 5 bases between. The germline V gene has CDR1 DFQATT and CDR2 SNEGSKA (reference sequence). This CDR3 has 12 amino acids. The CDR3 region is CSARDGDTEAFF. As DNA, the CDR3 is TGCAGTGCTAGAGATGGTGACACTGAAGCTTTCTTT.

The rearrangement links TRBV29-1 to TRBJ2-1, with 7 bases identical to TRBD1. This CDR3 spans 16 amino acids. Germline values: CDR1 SQVTM, CDR2 ANQGSEA. Trimming took 2 bases from V and 9 from J; bases not matched to a gene: 16. The CDR3 coding sequence is TGCAGCGTTGAACGGACTGACCTGTGGACAGGCGGTGAGCAGTTCTTC. Encoded protein: CSVERTDLWTGGEQFF.

As to this clonotype: The junction departs from germline at one end; a sequencing error may be responsible. The chain carries TRBV4-1 and TRBJ2-5, with D maybe TRBD2 (6 bases). The germline gives CDR1 MGHRA, CDR2 YSYEKL. The CDR3 is 15 residues long. The CDR3 DNA is TGCGCCAGCAGCCCCTCTTCTAGCGCCCAAGAGACCCAGAACTTC. It yields the protein CASSPSSSAQETQNF.

The chain couples TRBV19 to TRBJ2-7; a weak D match, TRBD2 (6 bases). The V gene's germline CDR1 is LNHDA and CDR2 SQIVND (reference sequence). V gave up 4 bases and J gave up 2 bases, with 18 bases separating them. CDR3 length: 16 amino acids. CDR3 sequence (DNA): TGTGCCAGTAGTAAGGGGAGGATTCCTGGAGCCTACGAGCAGTACTTC. It yields the protein CASSKGRIPGAYEQYF.

The V call is TRBV12-3 or TRBV12-4, the J call TRBJ1-6; a possible D gene is TRBD1 (5 bases). The CDR3 is 14 residues long. Trimming removed 5 bases at V and 5 bases at J, with 10 bases between. This CDR3 is CASSGTVHNSPLHF. As DNA, the CDR3 is TGTGCCAGCAGTGGGACGGTCCATAATTCACCCCTCCACTTT.

This rearrangement joins TRBV28 to TRBJ2-1; 9 bases fit TRBD1. With V trimmed by 2 bases and J by 4 bases, 6 bases remained unmatched. Germline CDR1 reads MDHEN; CDR2 reads SYDVKM. The CDR3 is 16 residues long. CDR3 amino acids: CASSLSGTGRYNEQFF. CDR3 nucleotide sequence: TGTGCCAGCAGTTTAAGCGGGACAGGGCGATACAATGAGCAGTTCTTC. Full variable domain (missing parts from reference TRBV28 and TRBJ2-1): DVKVTQSSRYLVKRTGEKVFLECVQDMDHENMFWYRQDPGLGLRLIYFSYDVKMKEKGDIPEGYSVSREKKERFSLILESASTNQTSMYLCASSLSGTGRYNEQFFGPGTRLTVL.

This chain joins TRBV27 and TRBJ1-4; TRBD1 might be the D (6 bases). This CDR3 has 16 amino acids. Trimming cost V 7 bases and J 10 bases, with 25 bases left between them. Per germline, CDR1 MNHEY and CDR2 SMNVEV (reference sequence). The CDR3 reads CASTSPGQGLRGKLFF. The CDR3, as DNA: TGTGCCAGCACCTCTCCGGGCCAGGGGCTTCGTGGAAAACTGTTTTTT.